This TCR beta chain was found in a study of blood T cell repertoires in COVID-19. Across the study: Some COVID-19 samples were acute and others convalescent; all came from the United States, Italy and Spain.

TCRdb's table, derived via immunoSEQ multiplex PCR, lists solely in-frame clones and lacks some. This table holds 38,000 or so clones, roughly 77% found once. The CDR3 spans 13 residues. Trimming pared 4 bases from V and 2 bases from J, leaving 10 bases between. From germline, CDR1 is GTSNPN and CDR2 SVGIG (reference sequence). The chain has TRBV30 and TRBJ2-3, with a weak D call TRBD2 (5 bases). The sample comprised peripheral blood. The sequence was collected from a human donor in a cohort sampled during active or convalescent COVID-19. The donor label of this sample is uncertain. DNA of the CDR3: TGTGCCTGGATCTCGGAGGACACAGATACGCAGTATTTT. It codes for CAWISEDTDTQYF. The full variable domain, with the rest looked up from reference TRBV30 and TRBJ2-3, is SQTIHQWPATLVQPVGSPLSLECTVEGTSNPNLYWYRQAAGRGLQLLFYSVGIGQISSEVPQNLSASRPQDRQFILSSKKLLLSDSGFYLCAWISEDTDTQYFGPGTRLTVL.